This entry concerns a single T cell receptor (beta chain). These data are taken from a study of blood T cell repertoires in COVID-19. Study in general: From the United States, Italy and Spain came samples of acute and convalescent COVID-19.

Produced via immunoSEQ multiplex PCR; TCRdb's table is partial and in-frame only. In the table there are around 280,000 clones, roughly 90% of which are singletons. Seattle-derived patients entered the study during active infection and were followed longitudinally. The length of the CDR3 is 13 residues. Trimming pared 4 bases from V and 6 bases from J, leaving 10 bases between. CDR1 and CDR2 (germline): KGHDR, SFDVKD. This TCR derives from a woman in her twenties or thirties with COVID-19, enrolled during active disease. Sample: peripheral blood. The V and J genes are TRBV24-1 and TRBJ2-3; the D gene is possibly TRBD1 (5 bases). CDR3 sequence reads: CATSEAGLDTQYF. Written as DNA, the CDR3 is TGTGCCACCAGTGAAGCAGGGTTGGATACGCAGTATTTT.